The 6 T cell receptor beta chains reported below all come from one sample, sequenced in a study of blood T cell repertoires in COVID-19. The method was immunoSEQ multiplex PCR; TCRdb's version includes in-frame clones alone and lacks a portion of them. This sample carries approximately 130,000 clones, roughly 87% of them seen once, and the ten largest clones take 15% to 20%. Material: PBMCs or T cells enriched from blood (not recorded which). The receptors here all came from a man under 40 who had recovered from COVID-19.

In DNA form, the CDR3 reads TGCGCCAGCAGTCCGACAGGGGGCCATGGCTACACCTTC. Protein sequence: CASSPTGGHGYTF. The rearrangement joins TRBV10-2 to TRBJ1-2; 10 nucleotides line up with TRBD1. Trimming cost V 5 bases and J 6 bases; bases outside gene matches: 3. The CDR3 contains 13 residues. CDR1 is WSHSY and CDR2 is SAAADI in the germline V gene.

The chain links TRBV30 to TRBJ1-3, with 7 bases matching TRBD1. The CDR3 totals 15 residues. The trim removed 2 bases at V and 2 bases at J, leaving 6 bases unmatched. The germline CDR1 and CDR2 sequences are GTSNPN and SVGIG (reference sequence). The CDR3 DNA follows: TGTGCCTGGAGTCCAGGACAGGAACCTGGAAACACCATATATTTT. Protein sequence: CAWSPGQEPGNTIYF. The complete variable domain, with remaining parts taken from reference TRBV30 and TRBJ1-3, reads SQTIHQWPATLVQPVGSPLSLECTVEGTSNPNLYWYRQAAGRGLQLLFYSVGIGQISSEVPQNLSASRPQDRQFILSSKKLLLSDSGFYLCAWSPGQEPGNTIYFGEGSWLTVV.

The chain carries TRBV10-1 and TRBJ2-3; 11 bases map to TRBD2. V was clipped by 2 bases and J by 4 bases; unmatched bases: 2. This CDR3 comprises 15 residues. Germline V gene sequence: CDR1 WNHNN, CDR2 SYGVQD (reference sequence). The chain's CDR3 is CASSETSGGSDTQYF. In nucleotides, the CDR3 is TGCGCCAGCAGTGAGACTAGCGGGGGTTCAGATACGCAGTATTTT.

The V call is TRBV2, the J call TRBJ2-3; TRBD1 agrees at 12 bases. This CDR3 spans 16 amino acids. V was clipped by 7 bases and J by 4 bases; unmatched bases: 9. The germline V gene has CDR1 SNHLY and CDR2 FYNNEI. The CDR3 sequence is CASNPGQGAGADTQYF. The CDR3 coding sequence is TGTGCCAGCAACCCGGGACAGGGGGCTGGGGCAGATACGCAGTATTTT.

This clone was seen only once. V and J are TRBV29-1 and TRBJ2-1; D uncertain. The CDR3 length is 13 residues. CDR1 and CDR2 (germline): SQVTM, ANQGSEA. The V end was cut by 4 bases, the J end by 7 bases, with 14 bases between. CDR3 in DNA: TGCAGCGTTGCTGGTGAACTCCGGAATGAGCAGTTCTTC. Its protein is CSVAGELRNEQFF.

This chain uses TRBV6-5 with TRBJ1-5, with D maybe TRBD1 (6 bases). The CDR3 totals 13 residues. V was trimmed by 11 bases and J by 3 bases, leaving 14 bases between them. CDR1 is MNHEY, CDR2 SVGAGI, per germline. The CDR3 protein is CAAATGPNQPQHF. In DNA, the CDR3 is TGTGCCGCTGCTACAGGGCCCAATCAGCCCCAGCATTTT.